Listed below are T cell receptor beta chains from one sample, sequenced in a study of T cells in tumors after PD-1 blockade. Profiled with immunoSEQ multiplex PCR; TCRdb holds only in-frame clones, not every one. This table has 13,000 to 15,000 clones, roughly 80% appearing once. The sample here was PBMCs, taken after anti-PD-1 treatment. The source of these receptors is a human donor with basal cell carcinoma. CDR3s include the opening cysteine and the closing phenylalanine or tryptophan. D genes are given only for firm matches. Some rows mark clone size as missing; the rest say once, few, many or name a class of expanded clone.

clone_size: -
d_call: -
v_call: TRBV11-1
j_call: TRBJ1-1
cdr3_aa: CASSFQGNTEAFF
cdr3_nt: TGTGCCAGCAGCTTCCAGGGAAACACTGAAGCTTTCTTT

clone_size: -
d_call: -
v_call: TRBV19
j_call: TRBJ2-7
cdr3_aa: CASSPGAEGEQYF
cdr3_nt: TGTGCCAGTAGTCCCGGGGCCGAAGGGGAGCAGTACTTC

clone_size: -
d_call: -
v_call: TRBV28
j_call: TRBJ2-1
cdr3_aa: CAGSRSKNYYNEQFF
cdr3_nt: TGTGCCGGCAGTCGTAGTAAGAATTACTACAATGAGCAGTTCTTC

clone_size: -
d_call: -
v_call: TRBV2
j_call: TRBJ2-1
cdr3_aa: CARSEGWAGAGSSYNEQFF
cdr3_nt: TGTGCCCGCAGTGAAGGGTGGGCGGGGGCGGGGAGCTCCTACAATGAGCAGTTCTTC

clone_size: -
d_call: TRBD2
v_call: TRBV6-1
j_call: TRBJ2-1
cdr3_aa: CASSEQPSGTYNEQFF
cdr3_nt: TGTGCCAGCAGTGAACAGCCTAGCGGGACTTACAATGAGCAGTTCTTC

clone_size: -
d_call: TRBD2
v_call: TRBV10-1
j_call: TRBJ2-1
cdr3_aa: CASSDWTSGSNEQFF
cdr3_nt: TGCGCCAGCAGTGATTGGACTAGCGGGTCTAATGAGCAGTTCTTC

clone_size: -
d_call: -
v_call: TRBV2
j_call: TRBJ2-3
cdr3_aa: CASTGRTGTDTQYF
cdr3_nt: TGTGCCAGCACCGGGCGCACAGGGACAGATACGCAGTATTTT

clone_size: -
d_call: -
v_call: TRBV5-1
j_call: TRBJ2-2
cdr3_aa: CASSLAGPHTGELFF
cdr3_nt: TGCGCCAGCAGCTTGGCGGGACCCCACACCGGGGAGCTGTTTTTT

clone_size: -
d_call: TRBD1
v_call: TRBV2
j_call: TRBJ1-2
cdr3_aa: CASSRGQRTFGYTF
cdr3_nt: TGTGCCAGCAGTAGGGGACAGCGCACTTTTGGCTACACCTTC

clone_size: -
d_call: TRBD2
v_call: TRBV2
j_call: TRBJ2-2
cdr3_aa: CASSEILAGGKNTGELFF
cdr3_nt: TGTGCCAGCAGTGAAATCTTAGCGGGAGGCAAGAACACCGGGGAGCTGTTTTTT

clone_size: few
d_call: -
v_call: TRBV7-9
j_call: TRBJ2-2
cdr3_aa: CASSPGPSGGLFF
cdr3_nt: TGTGCCAGCAGCCCAGGACCCTCCGGCGGGCTGTTTTTT

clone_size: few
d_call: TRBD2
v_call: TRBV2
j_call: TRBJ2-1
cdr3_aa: CPSCDGWAGVGSSYNEQFF
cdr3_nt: TGTCCCAGCTGTGACGGGTGGGCGGGGGTGGGGAGCTCCTACAATGAGCAGTTCTTC

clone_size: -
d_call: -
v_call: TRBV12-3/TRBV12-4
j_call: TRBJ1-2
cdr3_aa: CASEDRGWHGYTF
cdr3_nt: TGTGCCAGTGAGGACAGAGGTTGGCATGGCTACACCTTC

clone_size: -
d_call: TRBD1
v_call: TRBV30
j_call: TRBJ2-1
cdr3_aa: CAQDRGYNEQFF
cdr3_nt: TGTGCCCAGGACAGGGGGTACAATGAGCAGTTCTTC

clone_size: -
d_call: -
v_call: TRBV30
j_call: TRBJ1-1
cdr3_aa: CAWSREGEAFF
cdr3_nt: TGTGCCTGGAGTAGGGAGGGTGAAGCTTTCTTT

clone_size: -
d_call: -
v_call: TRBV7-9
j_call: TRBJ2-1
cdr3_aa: CASSLGSARGLEQFF
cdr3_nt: TGTGCCAGCAGCTTGGGGAGTGCTAGAGGCCTTGAGCAGTTCTTC

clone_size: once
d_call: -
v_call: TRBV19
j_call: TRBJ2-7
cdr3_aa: CASTPPALEACEQYF
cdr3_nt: TGTGCCAGTACCCCCCCCGCGTTAGAAGCCTGCGAGCAGTACTTC

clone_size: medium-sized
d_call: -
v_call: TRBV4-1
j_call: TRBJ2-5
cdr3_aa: CASSQPQGGGTQETQYF
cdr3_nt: TGCGCCAGCAGCCAGCCCCAGGGGGGAGGCACGCAAGAGACCCAGTACTTC

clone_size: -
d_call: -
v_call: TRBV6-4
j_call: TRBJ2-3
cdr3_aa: CASSDRGGTDTQYF
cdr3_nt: TGTGCCAGCAGTGACAGGGGCGGCACAGATACGCAGTATTTT

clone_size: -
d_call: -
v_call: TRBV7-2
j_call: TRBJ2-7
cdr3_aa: CASTPLSAPYYEQYF
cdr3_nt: TGTGCCAGCACCCCGCTGAGCGCGCCCTACTACGAGCAGTACTTC

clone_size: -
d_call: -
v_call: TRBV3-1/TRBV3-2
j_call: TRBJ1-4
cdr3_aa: CASSPTGTRNEKLFF
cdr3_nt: TGTGCCAGCAGCCCCACGGGTACGCGTAATGAAAAACTGTTTTTT

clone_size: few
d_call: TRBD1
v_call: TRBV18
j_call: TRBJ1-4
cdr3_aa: CASSPPGQQREKLFF
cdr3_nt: TGTGCCAGCTCACCACCGGGACAGCAAAGGGAAAAACTGTTTTTT